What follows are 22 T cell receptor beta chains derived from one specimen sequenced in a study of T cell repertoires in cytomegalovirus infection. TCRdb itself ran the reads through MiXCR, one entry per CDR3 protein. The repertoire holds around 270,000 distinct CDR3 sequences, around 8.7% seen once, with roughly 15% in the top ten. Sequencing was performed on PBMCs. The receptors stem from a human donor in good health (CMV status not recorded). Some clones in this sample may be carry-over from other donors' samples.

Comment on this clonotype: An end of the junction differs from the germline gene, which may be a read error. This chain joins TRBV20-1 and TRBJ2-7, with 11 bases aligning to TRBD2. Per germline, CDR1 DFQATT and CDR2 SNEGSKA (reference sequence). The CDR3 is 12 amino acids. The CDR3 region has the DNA TGCAGTACTAGCGGGAGTAGCTACGAGCAGTACTTC. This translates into CSTSGSSYEQYF.

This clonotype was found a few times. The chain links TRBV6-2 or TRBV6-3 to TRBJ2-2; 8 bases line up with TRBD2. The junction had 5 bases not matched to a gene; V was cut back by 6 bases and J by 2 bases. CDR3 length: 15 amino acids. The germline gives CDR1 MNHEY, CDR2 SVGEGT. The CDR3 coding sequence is TGTGCCAGCAGAAAAGCGGGGGCCAACACCGGGGAGCTGTTTTTT. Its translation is CASRKAGANTGELFF.

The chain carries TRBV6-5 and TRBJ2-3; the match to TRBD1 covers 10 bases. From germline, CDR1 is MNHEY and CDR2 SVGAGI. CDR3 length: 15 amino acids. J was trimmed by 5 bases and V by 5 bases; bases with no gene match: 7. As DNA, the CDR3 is TGTGCCAGCAGTCCCCAGGACAGGGGGGGAGATACGCAGTATTTT. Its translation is CASSPQDRGGDTQYF.

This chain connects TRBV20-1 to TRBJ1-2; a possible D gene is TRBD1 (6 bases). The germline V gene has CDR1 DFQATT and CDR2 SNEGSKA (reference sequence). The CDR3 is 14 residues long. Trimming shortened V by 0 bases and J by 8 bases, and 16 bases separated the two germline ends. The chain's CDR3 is CSARESAQGIGYTF. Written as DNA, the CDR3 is TGCAGTGCTAGAGAGTCGGCCCAGGGGATAGGCTACACCTTC.

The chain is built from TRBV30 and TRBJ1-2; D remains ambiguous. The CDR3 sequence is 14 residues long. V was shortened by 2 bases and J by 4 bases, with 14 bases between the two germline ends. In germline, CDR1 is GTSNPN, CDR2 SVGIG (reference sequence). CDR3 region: CAWSRKPASYGYTF. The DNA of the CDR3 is TGTGCCTGGAGTAGGAAACCGGCGAGCTATGGCTACACCTTC.

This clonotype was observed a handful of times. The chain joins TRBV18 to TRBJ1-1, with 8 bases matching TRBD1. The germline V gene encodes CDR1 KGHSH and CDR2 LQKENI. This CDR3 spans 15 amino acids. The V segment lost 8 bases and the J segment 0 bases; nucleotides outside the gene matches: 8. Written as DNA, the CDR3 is TGTGCCAGCCACAGGGACAGGAGCATGAACACTGAAGCTTTCTTT. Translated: CASHRDRSMNTEAFF.

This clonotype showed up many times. This chain's CDR3 is CASSLAASGRVNNEQFF. Written as DNA, the CDR3 is TGTGCCAGCAGCTTAGCGGCTAGCGGGAGGGTAAACAATGAGCAGTTCTTC. The chain is built from TRBV7-2 and TRBJ2-1; 12 bases are shared with TRBD2. The CDR3 covers 17 residues. CDR1 SGHTA and CDR2 FQGNSA come from the germline V gene. V shed 0 bases, J shed 5 bases, and the junction held 5 bases outside the gene matches.

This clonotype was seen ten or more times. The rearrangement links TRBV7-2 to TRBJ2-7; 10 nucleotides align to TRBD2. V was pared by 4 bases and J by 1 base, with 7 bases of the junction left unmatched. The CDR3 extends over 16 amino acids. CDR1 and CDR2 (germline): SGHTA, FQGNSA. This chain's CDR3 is CASSSRLAGRSYEQYF. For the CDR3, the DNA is TGTGCCAGCAGCTCAAGACTAGCGGGCCGATCCTACGAGCAGTACTTC.

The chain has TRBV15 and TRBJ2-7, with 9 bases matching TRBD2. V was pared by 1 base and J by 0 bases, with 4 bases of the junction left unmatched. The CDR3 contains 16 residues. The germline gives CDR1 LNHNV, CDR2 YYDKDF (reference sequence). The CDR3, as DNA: TGTGCCACCAGCAGAGCAGGAGCGGGAGGCTCCTACGAGCAGTACTTC. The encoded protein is CATSRAGAGGSYEQYF.

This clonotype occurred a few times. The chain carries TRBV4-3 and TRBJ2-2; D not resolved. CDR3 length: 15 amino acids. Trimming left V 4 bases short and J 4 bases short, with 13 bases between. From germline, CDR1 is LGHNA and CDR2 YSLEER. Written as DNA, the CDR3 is TGCGCCAGCAGCCCGGGCACAGTGACCACCGGGGAGCTGTTTTTT. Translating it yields CASSPGTVTTGELFF.

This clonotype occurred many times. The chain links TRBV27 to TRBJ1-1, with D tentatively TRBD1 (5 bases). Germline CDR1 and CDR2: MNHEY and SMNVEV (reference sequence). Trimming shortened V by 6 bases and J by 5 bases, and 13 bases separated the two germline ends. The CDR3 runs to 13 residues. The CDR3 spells CASSLRGGTEAFF. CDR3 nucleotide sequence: TGTGCCAGCAGCCTGAGGGGTGGAACTGAAGCTTTCTTT.

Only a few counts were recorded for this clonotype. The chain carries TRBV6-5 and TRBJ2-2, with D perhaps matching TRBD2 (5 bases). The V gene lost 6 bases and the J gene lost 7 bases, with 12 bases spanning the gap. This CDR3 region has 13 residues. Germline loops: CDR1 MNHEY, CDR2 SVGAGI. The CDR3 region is CASSRNGDGELFF. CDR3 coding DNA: TGTGCCAGCAGCCGCAACGGGGACGGGGAGCTGTTTTTT.

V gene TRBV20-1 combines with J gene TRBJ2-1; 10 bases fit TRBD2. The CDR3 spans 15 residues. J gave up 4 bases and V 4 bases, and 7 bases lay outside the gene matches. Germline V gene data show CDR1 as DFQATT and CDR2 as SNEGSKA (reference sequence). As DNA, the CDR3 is TGCAGTGCTAAACCGCTAGCGGGAGTTTACAATGAGCAGTTCTTC. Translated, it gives CSAKPLAGVYNEQFF.

The CDR3 reads CASSYGLAGAEETQYF. Here the CDR3 DNA reads TGTGCCAGCAGTTACGGACTAGCGGGGGCTGAAGAGACCCAGTACTTC. This chain joins TRBV6-2 or TRBV6-3 and TRBJ2-5, with 13 bases identical to TRBD2. The CDR3 is made up of 16 amino acids. The germline CDR1 and CDR2 sequences are MNHEY and SVGEGT. J was trimmed by 3 bases and V by 2 bases; bases with no gene match: 3.

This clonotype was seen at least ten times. This CDR3 is CASRERFQETQYF. CDR3 bases: TGCGCCAGCAGAGAGCGGTTCCAAGAGACCCAGTACTTC. The chain recombines TRBV10-2 with TRBJ2-5; TRBD2 might be the D (5 bases). The V end was cut by 6 bases, the J end by 1 base, with 9 bases between. The CDR3 covers 13 residues. Per germline, CDR1 WSHSY and CDR2 SAAADI.

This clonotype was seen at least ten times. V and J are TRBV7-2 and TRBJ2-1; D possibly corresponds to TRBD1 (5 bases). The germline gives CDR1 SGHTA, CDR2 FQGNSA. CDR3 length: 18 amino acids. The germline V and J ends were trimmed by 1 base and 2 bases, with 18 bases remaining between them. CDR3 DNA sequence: TGTGCCAGCAGCTTAGGTTACCAGGGTATGGGGCCCTACAATGAGCAGTTCTTC. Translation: CASSLGYQGMGPYNEQFF.

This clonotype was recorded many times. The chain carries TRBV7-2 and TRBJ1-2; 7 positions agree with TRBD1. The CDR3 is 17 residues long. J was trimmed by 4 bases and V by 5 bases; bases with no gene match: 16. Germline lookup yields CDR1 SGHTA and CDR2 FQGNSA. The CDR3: CASSPRQGGFTFYGYTF. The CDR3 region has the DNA TGTGCCAGCAGCCCCCGACAGGGAGGTTTCACATTCTATGGCTACACCTTC.

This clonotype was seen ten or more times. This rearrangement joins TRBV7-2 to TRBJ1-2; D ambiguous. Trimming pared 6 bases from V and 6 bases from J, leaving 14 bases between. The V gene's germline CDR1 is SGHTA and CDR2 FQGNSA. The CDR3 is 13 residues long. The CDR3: CASRPTGIHGYTF. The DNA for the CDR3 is TGTGCCAGCAGACCCACGGGGATACATGGCTACACCTTC. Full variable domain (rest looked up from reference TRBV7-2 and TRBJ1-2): GAGVSQSPSNKVTEKGKDVELRCDPISGHTALYWYRQSLGQGLEFLIYFQGNSAPDKSGLPSDRFSAERTGGSVSTLTIQRTQQEDSAVYLCASRPTGIHGYTFGSGTRLTVV.

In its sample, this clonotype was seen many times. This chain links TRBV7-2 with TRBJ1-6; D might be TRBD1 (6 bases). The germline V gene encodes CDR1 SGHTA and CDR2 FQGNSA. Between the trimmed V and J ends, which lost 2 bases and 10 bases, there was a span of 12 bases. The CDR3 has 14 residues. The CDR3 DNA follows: TGTGCCAGCAGCTTAAGGGGGGTCGGCTCACCCCTCCACTTT. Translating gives CASSLRGVGSPLHF.

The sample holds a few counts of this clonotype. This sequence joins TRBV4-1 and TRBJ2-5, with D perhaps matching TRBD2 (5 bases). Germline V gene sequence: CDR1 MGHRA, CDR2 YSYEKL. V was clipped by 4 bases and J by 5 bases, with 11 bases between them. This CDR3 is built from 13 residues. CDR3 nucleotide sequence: TGCGCCAGCAGCCCGAACGGGAACGAGACCCAGTACTTC. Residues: CASSPNGNETQYF.

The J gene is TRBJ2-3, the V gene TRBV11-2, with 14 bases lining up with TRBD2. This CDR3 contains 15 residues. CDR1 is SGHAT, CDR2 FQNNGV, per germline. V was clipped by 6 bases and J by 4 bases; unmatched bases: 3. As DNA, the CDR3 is TGTGCCAGCAGGGGACTAGCGGGAGTATCAGATACGCAGTATTTT. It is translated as CASRGLAGVSDTQYF.

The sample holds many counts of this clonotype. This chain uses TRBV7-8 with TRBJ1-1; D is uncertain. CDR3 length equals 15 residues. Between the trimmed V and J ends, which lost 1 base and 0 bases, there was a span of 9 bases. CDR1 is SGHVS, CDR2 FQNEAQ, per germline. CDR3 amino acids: CASSLGGKLNTEAFF. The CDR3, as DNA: TGTGCCAGCAGCTTAGGAGGAAAATTGAACACTGAAGCTTTCTTT.